This T cell receptor beta chain stems from a study of cytomegalovirus exposure and HLA in healthy donors. The V gene end was trimmed by 4 bases and the J gene end by 4 bases; junction bases not matched to a gene: 9. The length of the CDR3 is 16 residues. The germline V gene encodes CDR1 MNHEY and CDR2 SVGAGI. The PCR used 60 Vbeta and 13 Jbeta primers. The method was immunoSEQ multiplex PCR; TCRdb's version includes in-frame clones alone and lacks a portion of them. The sample lists about 260,000 clones; approximately 84% were seen once. This clonotype originated in a woman in her thirties or forties in good health and CMV-seropositive. Sequenced sample: PBMCs. The V call is TRBV6-5, the J call TRBJ1-4, with 7 bases aligning to TRBD1. CDR3 nucleotide sequence: TGTGCCAGCAGTTGGCGGCCCGGGACAGTTAATGAAAAACTGTTTTTT. This sequence encodes CASSWRPGTVNEKLFF.